This TCR beta chain came from a study of response to subunit inactivated influenza vaccine. CDR3 length equals 16 residues. Germline values: CDR1 SGHTS, CDR2 YDEGEE. The V segment lost 3 bases and the J segment 2 bases; nucleotides outside the gene matches: 8. Note on this clonotype: Its antigen is unidentified.

TCRdb redid the calling of the RT-PCR reads with MiXCR, one entry per CDR3 protein. The sample carries 400,000 to 650,000 distinct CDR3 sequences, approximately 7.7% recorded once. Study-level points and caveats: The authors put forward the suggestion that each seasonal influenza vaccination may bring in only a limited number of new T cells.

The material sequenced was PBMCs from blood, taken around 25 months after vaccination. The sequence was obtained from a man in his fifties or sixties who received an inactivated influenza vaccine. V usage is TRBV5-8 and J usage is TRBJ1-5; 7 bases are shared with TRBD1. The CDR3 is CASSSTGITGNQPQHF. The CDR3 region has the DNA TGTGCCAGCAGCTCGACAGGGATCACGGGCAATCAGCCCCAGCATTTT. The full variable domain, with the rest looked up from reference TRBV5-8 and TRBJ1-5, is EAGVTQSPTHLIKTRGQQATLRCSPISGHTSVYWYQQALGLGLQFLLWYDEGEERNRGNFPPRFSGRQFPNYSSELNVNALELEDSALYLCASSSTGITGNQPQHFGDGTRLSIL.